The rows below give T cell receptor beta chains drawn from one sample of a study of early T cells in non-severe SARS-CoV-2 infection. MiXCR was run by TCRdb on the 5' RACE reads, yielding one entry per CDR3 protein. The sample records around 25,000 distinct CDR3 sequences, about 4.8% being singletons. Sample: whole blood. All receptors derive from an adult who was a healthcare worker with PCR-confirmed SARS-CoV-2 infection or an uninfected control (not recorded which). The CDR3 runs from the conserved cysteine through the conserved F or W. The D gene is left open where the match is weak. Not all rows give a size; the values are once, few, many and, for expanded clones, a class.

size	J	V	D	CDR3	DNA
few	TRBJ2-7	TRBV12-5	NA	CASGSYEQYF	TGTGCTAGTGGGAGCTACGAGCAGTACTTC
few	TRBJ2-7	TRBV7-9	NA	CASSLQASYEQYF	TGTGCCAGCAGCCTACAGGCCTCCTACGAGCAGTACTTC
NA	TRBJ2-1	TRBV6-2/TRBV6-3	TRBD2	CASSQLAVDNEQFF	TGTGCCAGCAGTCAACTAGCGGTGGACAATGAGCAGTTCTTC
few	TRBJ1-3	TRBV2	TRBD1	CASRRDRGLSSGNTIYF	TGTGCCAGCAGGAGGGACAGGGGCCTCTCCTCTGGAAACACCATATATTTT
few	TRBJ1-5	TRBV18	NA	CASSPMGDQPQHF	TGTGCCAGCTCACCAATGGGGGATCAGCCCCAGCATTTT
many	TRBJ2-2	TRBV30	TRBD1	CACLVRQGFAGELFF	TGTGCCTGTCTCGTAAGACAGGGGTTCGCCGGGGAGCTGTTTTTT
many	TRBJ2-7	TRBV28	NA	CASSSVPSLAYEQYF	TGTGCCAGCAGTTCCGTTCCAAGTTTAGCGTACGAGCAGTACTTC
few	TRBJ2-1	TRBV6-2/TRBV6-3	TRBD1	CASSKGDRASDEQFF	TGTGCCAGCAGTAAAGGGGACAGGGCTAGCGATGAGCAGTTCTTC
many	TRBJ2-3	TRBV6-5	TRBD1	CASSAPDRGQDTQYF	TGTGCCAGCAGTGCCCCGGACAGGGGGCAGGATACGCAGTATTTT
many	TRBJ2-7	TRBV18	TRBD1	CASSRPGQTYEQYF	TGTGCCAGCTCAAGACCGGGACAGACCTACGAGCAGTACTTC
few	TRBJ2-3	TRBV6-4	TRBD2	CASSAGGVESDTQYF	TGTGCCAGCAGTGCCGGGGGGGTTGAGTCAGATACGCAGTATTTT
NA	TRBJ2-1	TRBV6-6	TRBD2	CASSHGTSGWNEQFF	TGTGCCAGCAGTCACGGGACTAGCGGGTGGAATGAGCAGTTCTTC
NA	TRBJ2-2	TRBV6-6	NA	CASTFSGGHTGELFF	TGTGCCAGCACCTTTAGCGGAGGACACACCGGGGAGCTGTTTTTT
many	TRBJ1-3	TRBV11-3	NA	CASSLDGVGSGDTIYF	TGTGCCAGCAGCTTAGACGGTGTGGGCAGCGGCGACACCATATATTTT
many	TRBJ2-7	TRBV12-3/TRBV12-4	NA	CASSRLRGQSYEQYF	TGTGCCAGCAGTCGTCTACGAGGACAGTCCTACGAGCAGTACTTC